The rows below give T cell receptor beta chains drawn from one sample of a study of shared clonotypes between healthy human individuals. The method was immunoSEQ multiplex PCR; TCRdb's version includes in-frame clones alone and lacks a portion of them. The sample contains roughly 2.1 million clones, 93% of which appear only once. The specimen sequenced was naive CD8+ T cells from PBMCs. The receptors stem from a man younger than 35 in good health. Some clones in this sample may be carry-over from other donors' samples. The CDR3 runs from the conserved cysteine through the conserved F or W. A D gene is named only where the DNA matches it firmly. Size is omitted from some rows. Given values are once, few, many or a class for expanded clones.

d_call j_call clone_size cdr3_length v_call cdr3_aa cdr3_nt
- TRBJ1-2 - 15 TRBV6-5 CASSYSGTRRYGYTF TGTGCCAGCAGTTACTCTGGGACCCGTCGGTATGGCTACACCTTC
- TRBJ2-1 - 15 TRBV5-1 CASSSPGLANNEQFF TGCGCCAGCAGCTCCCCGGGTCTAGCGAACAATGAGCAGTTCTTC
- TRBJ1-1 - 16 TRBV9 CASSSTTDPMNTEAFF TGTGCCAGCAGCTCCACAACCGACCCTATGAACACTGAAGCTTTCTTT
- TRBJ1-1 - 16 TRBV13 CASSLQSLVSNTEAFF TGTGCCAGCAGCTTACAGTCTCTGGTCTCGAACACTGAAGCTTTCTTT
- TRBJ2-7 once 18 TRBV7-9 CASSLRSTMGSRGNEQYF TGTGCCAGCAGCTTAAGAAGTACCATGGGCTCCCGAGGGAACGAGCAGTACTTC
TRBD1 TRBJ1-5 - 15 TRBV5-8 CASSFGTGGNQPQHF TGTGCCAGCAGCTTTGGGACAGGAGGCAATCAGCCCCAGCATTTT
TRBD1 TRBJ2-6 - 15 TRBV7-9 CASSSTGVGANVLTF TGTGCCAGCAGCAGCACAGGGGTGGGGGCCAACGTCCTGACTTTC
- TRBJ2-3 - 15 TRBV7-9 CASSLGVTSTDTQYF TGTGCCAGCAGCTTAGGTGTCACAAGCACAGATACGCAGTATTTT
TRBD1 TRBJ2-7 - 14 TRBV6-1 CASSAGTGVYEQYF TGTGCCAGCAGTGCCGGGACAGGGGTCTACGAGCAGTACTTC
TRBD2 TRBJ2-7 - 14 TRBV11-1 CASSFTSGSYEQYF TGTGCCAGCAGTTTCACTAGCGGGAGCTACGAGCAGTACTTC